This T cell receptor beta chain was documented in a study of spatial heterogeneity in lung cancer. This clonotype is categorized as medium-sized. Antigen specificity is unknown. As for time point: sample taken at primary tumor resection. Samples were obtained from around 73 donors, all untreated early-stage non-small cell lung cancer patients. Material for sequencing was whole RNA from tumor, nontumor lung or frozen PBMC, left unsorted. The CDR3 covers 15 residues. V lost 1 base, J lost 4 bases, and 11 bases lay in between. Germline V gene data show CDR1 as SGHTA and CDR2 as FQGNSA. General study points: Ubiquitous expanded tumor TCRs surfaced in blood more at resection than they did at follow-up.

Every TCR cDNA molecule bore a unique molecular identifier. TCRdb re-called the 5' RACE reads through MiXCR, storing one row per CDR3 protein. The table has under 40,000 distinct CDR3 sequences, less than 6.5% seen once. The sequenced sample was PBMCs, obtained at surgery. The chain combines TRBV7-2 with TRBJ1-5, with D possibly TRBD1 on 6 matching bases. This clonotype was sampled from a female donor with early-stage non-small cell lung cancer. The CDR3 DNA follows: TGTGCCAGCAGCTTAGACAGGGCGATTAATCAGCCCCAGCATTTT. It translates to CASSLDRAINQPQHF.